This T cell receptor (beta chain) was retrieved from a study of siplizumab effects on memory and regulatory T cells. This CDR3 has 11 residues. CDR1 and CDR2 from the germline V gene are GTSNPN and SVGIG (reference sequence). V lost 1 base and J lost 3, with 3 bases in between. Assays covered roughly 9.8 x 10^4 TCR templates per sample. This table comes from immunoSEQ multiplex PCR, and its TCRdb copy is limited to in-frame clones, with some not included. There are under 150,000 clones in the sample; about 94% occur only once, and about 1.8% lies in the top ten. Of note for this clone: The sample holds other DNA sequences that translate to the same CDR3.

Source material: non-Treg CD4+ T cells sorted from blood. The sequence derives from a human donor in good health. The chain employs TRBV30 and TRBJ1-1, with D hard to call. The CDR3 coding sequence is TGTGCCTGGAGTGCCGACACTGAAGCTTTCTTT. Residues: CAWSADTEAFF. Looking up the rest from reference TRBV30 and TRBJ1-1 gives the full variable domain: SQTIHQWPATLVQPVGSPLSLECTVEGTSNPNLYWYRQAAGRGLQLLFYSVGIGQISSEVPQNLSASRPQDRQFILSSKKLLLSDSGFYLCAWSADTEAFFGQGTRLTVV.